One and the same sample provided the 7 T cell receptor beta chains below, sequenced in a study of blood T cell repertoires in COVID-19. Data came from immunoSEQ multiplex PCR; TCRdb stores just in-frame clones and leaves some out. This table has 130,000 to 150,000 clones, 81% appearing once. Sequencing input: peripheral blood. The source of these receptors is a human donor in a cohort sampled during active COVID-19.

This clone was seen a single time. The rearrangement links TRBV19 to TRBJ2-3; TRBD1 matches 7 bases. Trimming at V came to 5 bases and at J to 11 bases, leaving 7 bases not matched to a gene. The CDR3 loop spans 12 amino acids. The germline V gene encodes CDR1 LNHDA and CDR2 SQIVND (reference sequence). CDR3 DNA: TGTGCCAGTAGTTTCGAGGGGGCTGGGCAGTATTTT. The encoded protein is CASSFEGAGQYF.

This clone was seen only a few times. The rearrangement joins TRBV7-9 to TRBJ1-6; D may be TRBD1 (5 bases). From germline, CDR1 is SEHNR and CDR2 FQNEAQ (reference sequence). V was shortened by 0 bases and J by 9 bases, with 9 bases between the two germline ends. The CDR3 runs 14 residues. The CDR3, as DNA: TGTGCCAGCAGCTTAGCAGGGGTCAGTTCACCCCTCCACTTT. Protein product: CASSLAGVSSPLHF.

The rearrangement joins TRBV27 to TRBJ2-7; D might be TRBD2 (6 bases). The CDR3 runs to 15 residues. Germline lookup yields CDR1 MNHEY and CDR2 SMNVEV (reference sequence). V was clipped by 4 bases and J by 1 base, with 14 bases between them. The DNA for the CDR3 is TGTGCCAGCAGTTCCCAGCGGGTCGCATCCTACGAGCAGTACTTC. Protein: CASSSQRVASYEQYF.

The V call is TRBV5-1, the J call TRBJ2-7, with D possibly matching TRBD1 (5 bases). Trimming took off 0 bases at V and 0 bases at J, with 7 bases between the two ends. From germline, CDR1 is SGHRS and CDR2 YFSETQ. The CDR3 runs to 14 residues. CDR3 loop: CASSLVGDSYEQYF. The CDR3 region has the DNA TGCGCCAGCAGCTTGGTAGGGGACTCCTACGAGCAGTACTTC.

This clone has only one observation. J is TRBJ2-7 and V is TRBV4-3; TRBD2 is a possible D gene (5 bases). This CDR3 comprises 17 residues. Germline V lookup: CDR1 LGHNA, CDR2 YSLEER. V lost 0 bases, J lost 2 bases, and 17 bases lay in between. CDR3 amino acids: CASSQDVPGSAPYEQYF. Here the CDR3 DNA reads TGCGCCAGCAGCCAAGATGTTCCGGGGTCGGCTCCCTACGAGCAGTACTTC.

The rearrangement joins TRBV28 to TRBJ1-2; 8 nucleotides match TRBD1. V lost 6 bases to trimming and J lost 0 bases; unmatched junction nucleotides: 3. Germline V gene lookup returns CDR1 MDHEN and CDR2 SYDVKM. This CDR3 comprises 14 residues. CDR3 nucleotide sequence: TGTGCCAGCAGGGCGACAGGGGCTAACTATGGCTACACCTTC. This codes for CASRATGANYGYTF.

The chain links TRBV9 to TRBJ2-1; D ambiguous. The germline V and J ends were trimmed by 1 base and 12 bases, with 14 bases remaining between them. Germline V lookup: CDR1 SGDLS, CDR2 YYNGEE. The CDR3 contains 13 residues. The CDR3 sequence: CASSVNSHLGQFF. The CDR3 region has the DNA TGTGCCAGCAGCGTAAATAGCCACCTTGGGCAGTTCTTC.